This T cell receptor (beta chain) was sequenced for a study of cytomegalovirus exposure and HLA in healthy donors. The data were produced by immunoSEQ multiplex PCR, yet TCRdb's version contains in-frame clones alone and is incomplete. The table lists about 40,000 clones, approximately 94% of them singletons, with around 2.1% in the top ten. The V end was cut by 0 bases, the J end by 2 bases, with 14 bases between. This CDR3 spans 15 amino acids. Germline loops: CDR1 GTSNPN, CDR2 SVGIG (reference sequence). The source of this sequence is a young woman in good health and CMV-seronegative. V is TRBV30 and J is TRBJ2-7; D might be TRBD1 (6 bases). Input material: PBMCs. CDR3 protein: CAWSVQGDPAYEQYF. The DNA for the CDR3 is TGTGCCTGGAGTGTACAGGGAGACCCCGCCTACGAGCAGTACTTC.